The T cell receptor (beta chain) described here comes from a study of T cells in Graves' hyperthyroidism and ophthalmopathy (dated by TCRdb to the late 2010s). Looking at the study overall: Peripheral blood samples were taken at the time of initial diagnosis, prior to any treatment. An independent validation cohort of under 20 hyperthyroidism patients and 17 patients who later progressed to ophthalmopathy tested prospective prediction of ophthalmopathy. TCR V-J signatures able to tell the groups apart were searched for in a discovery cohort of around 95 patients, of whom approximately 40 had Graves' ophthalmopathy and 55 to 60 had stable Graves' hyperthyroidism. The study also compared thyroid tissue and blood T-cell repertoires from 5 to 7 Graves' hyperthyroidism patients. Following sampling, methimazole starting at 30 mg daily was given to hyperthyroidism patients, and high-dose intravenous methylprednisolone was given to ophthalmopathy patients. TCR Vbeta CDR3 sequencing of around 130 peripheral blood samples (under 45 ophthalmopathy, 70 to 85 hyperthyroidism and approximately 17 progressor patients) is reported in the paper. The 100 discovery patients were divided at random into training and test sets in a 7:3 ratio. On the study overall, not on this receptor specifically: In validation, the model predicted progression to ophthalmopathy a median of 6.5 months before onset, with roughly 70% sensitivity and around 76% specificity. Most expanded thyroid clonotypes (frequency above 0.001) were also found in blood, which suggests that blood repertoires may mirror thyroid immune responses. Sample size was not statistically predetermined, and investigators were not blinded to group allocation. A 13 V-J signature model separated ophthalmopathy from stable hyperthyroidism, with approximately 87% sensitivity and 81% to 83% specificity in cross-validation and 80%/75% in testing.

Moderately to severely active disease, a Clinical Activity Score of at least 3, a NOSPECS grade of at least 4, and a duration under 3 months were present in ophthalmopathy patients. Exclusion was applied to patients with uncontrolled infections, other autoimmune diseases, pregnancy or lactation. Diagnoses were based on clinical symptoms, serum thyroxine and TRAb, thyroid ultrasound and orbital computed tomography. PBMCs were isolated from about 10 ml of fresh peripheral blood by Ficoll-Paque density gradient centrifugation. Total RNA was extracted with Trizol reagent, and quality was checked on an Agilent 2100 Bioanalyzer. The CDR3 contains 11 residues, cysteine and phenylalanine counted. CDR3 DNA is the only sequence kept; it has 33 bases, read in frame from the first base. Cut back by 1 base and 4 bases, the V and J ends lie 5 bases apart. As encoded in the germline V gene (reference sequence), CDR1 is GTSNPN while CDR2 is SVGIG.

Amplification of TCR beta CDR3 regions was carried out from RNA transcripts. The TCR CDR3 was subjected to a first round of RT-PCR using the HTBI primer set and the Qiagen OneStep RT-PCR kit. A second multiplex PCR round built the libraries, followed by size selection and purification. The libraries were sequenced on an Illumina HiSeq2000 using paired-end 100 bp reads. In the source study's methods: SOAPnuke was used to process the raw data, throwing out any read that contained adapters or uncalled bases, had a mean Phred below 15, or lacked an exact constant-primer or identifier match. High-quality paired reads were merged with COPE v1.2.5, and unique nucleotide sequences were defined as clonotypes. MiTCR v1.1 was used to align clonotypes to the IMGT TRBV, TRBD and TRBJ reference segments. The analysis included only V-J combinations with a frequency above 0.0001, which together covered approximately 99% of the repertoires. The TCS score was defined as F50 (clonal expansion) divided by E x V (chaos), with BLOSUM62-based TCRdist calculated between CDR3 peptides within each V-J. Welch's t-statistics and random forest reduced some 510 V-J features to about 13, which were used in a naive Bayes classifier (R e1071). Using fastp at Q25 and MiXCR, TCRdb reprocessed the public reads and kept productive beta chains. Every distinct CDR3 protein forms one entry, paired with its most common genes and DNA. These V and J calls rely on TCRdb rather than the paper's analysis. This sample comprises about 290,000 distinct CDR3 sequences, 15% to 20% of them detected only once. The ten largest account for under 40% of the sample.

This clonotype was counted ten times or more. No antigen is known for it. Qualities for individual bases were not recorded, and no much larger clone is one base off. This sequence uses TRBV30 and TRBJ2-7; the D segment cannot be called with confidence. This TCR derives from a man aged 45-65 years with Graves' ophthalmopathy. Sample: blood. CDR3 protein: CAWSGVYEQYF. The nucleotides are TGTGCCTGGAGTGGAGTTTACGAGCAGTACTTC.